The entry below describes one TCR beta chain. The data are from a study of blood T cell repertoires in COVID-19. Study summary: The origin of the acute and convalescent COVID-19 samples was the United States, Italy and Spain.

CDR1 is SNHLY, CDR2 FYNNEI, per germline. The V and J ends lost 6 bases and 0 bases respectively, with 18 bases between them. The CDR3 has 17 residues. Assay used: immunoSEQ multiplex PCR; TCRdb lists only in-frame clones, some missing. This sample carries about 160,000 clones, around 89% of them seen once, and the ten largest clones take roughly 3.1%. This chain joins TRBV2 and TRBJ2-1, with a tentative D call TRBD1 (5 bases). The sequenced sample was peripheral blood. The sequence was obtained from a man between 60 and 70 years old with acute or convalescent COVID-19. CDR3 DNA: TGTGCCAGCAGCTCGGACATCCCCACGAGCTCCTACAATGAGCAGTTCTTC. Protein: CASSSDIPTSSYNEQFF.